The T cell receptor (beta chain) described here comes from a study of OX40 agonist ivuxolimab in advanced cancers. At the level of the study: Those treated in dose escalation had hepatocellular carcinoma, melanoma, renal cell cancer or head and neck cancer.

The data were produced by immunoSEQ multiplex PCR, yet TCRdb's version contains in-frame clones alone and is incomplete. This table holds approximately 74,000 clones, about nine tenths found once. Overall study results and limits: The authors also found low normalized T-cell clonal expansion in some nonresponders.

CDR1 and CDR2 (germline): SSHAT, FNYEAQ (reference sequence). This CDR3 has 14 residues. On this clone: The antigen is undetermined. One end of the junction does not line up with germline, which may come from a read error.

This sequence was found in an adult with an advanced solid tumor such as melanoma, head and neck, liver or kidney cancer. V and J are TRBV7-7 and TRBJ2-3, with D perhaps TRBD2 (5 bases). The specimen was CD4+ or CD8+ T cells sorted from blood, collected in a trial of the OX40 agonist ivuxolimab. The DNA for the CDR3 is TGTGCTAGCAGCCCATTGGGAGAAACAGATACGCAGTATTTT. It translates to CASSPLGETDTQYF.